Below are 22 T cell receptor beta chains sequenced from a single sample in a study of identical twins. TCRdb processed the 5' RACE reads anew with MiXCR; each CDR3 protein has one entry. The sample shows 450,000 or so distinct CDR3 sequences, 13% to 15% of them seen only once. These same data were also listed under a study on yellow fever vaccine responses in identical twins.

Sequencing was carried out using CD4+ T cells sorted from blood. The receptors were sampled from a woman in her late teens or twenties in good health.

The CDR3 DNA follows: TGTGCCAGCAGCCACTTCAGCAGGGGGTCCTACGAGCAGTACTTC. Translated: CASSHFSRGSYEQYF. The rearrangement links TRBV3-1 to TRBJ2-7; TRBD1 aligns across 7 bases. The length of the CDR3 is 15 residues. Losses at the gene ends were 3 bases for V and 1 base for J; bases not matched to a gene: 6. Germline V gene data show CDR1 as LGHDT and CDR2 as YNNKEL (reference sequence).

This clonotype was observed a handful of times. The J gene is TRBJ1-2, the V gene TRBV28, with 10 bases fitting TRBD1. V was pared by 6 bases and J by 6 bases, with 10 bases of the junction left unmatched. The CDR3 is made up of 15 amino acids. Germline loops: CDR1 MDHEN, CDR2 SYDVKM. CDR3 amino acids: CASSVLGTGENGYTF. For the CDR3, the DNA is TGTGCCAGCAGCGTCCTCGGGACAGGGGAGAATGGCTACACCTTC.

Only a few counts were recorded for this clonotype. This chain connects TRBV20-1 to TRBJ1-2, with 8 positions matching TRBD1. The CDR3 has 16 amino acids. Losses at the gene ends were 0 bases for V and 5 bases for J; bases not matched to a gene: 11. Germline V lookup: CDR1 DFQATT, CDR2 SNEGSKA (reference sequence). The DNA of the CDR3 is TGCAGTGCTAGAGATCAACCGGGACAGGTCACTTATGGCTACACCTTC. It specifies CSARDQPGQVTYGYTF.

This clonotype was seen a few times. The chain carries TRBV15 and TRBJ2-5, with 8 bases lining up with TRBD1. CDR3 length equals 17 residues. CDR1 LNHNV and CDR2 YYDKDF come from the germline V gene (reference sequence). V trimming: 5 bases; J trimming: 4 bases; junction bases outside the gene matches: 15. The CDR3 nucleotides are TGTGCCACCAGCGAAGGTTCGGACAGGGCCCAACGAGAGACCCAGTACTTC. The encoded protein is CATSEGSDRAQRETQYF.

This clonotype was counted a few times. The chain employs TRBV6-1 and TRBJ2-2; 10 bases are shared with TRBD2. V lost 6 bases, J lost 8 bases, and 9 bases stayed unmatched. Germline loops: CDR1 MNHNS, CDR2 SASEGT. The CDR3 spans 15 residues. Written as DNA, the CDR3 is TGTGCCAGCAGCGAAACCCTAGCGGGAGTTGGGGAGCTGTTTTTT. Translated: CASSETLAGVGELFF.

J is TRBJ2-5 and V is TRBV5-8; TRBD2 matches at 7 bases. With V trimmed by 4 bases and J by 0 bases, 12 bases remained unmatched. The CDR3 loop spans 17 amino acids. Germline-derived CDR1 and CDR2 are SGHTS and YDEGEE. The CDR3 DNA reads TGTGCCAGCAGCCGAGAAAGACTAGCAGGGTACCAAGAGACCCAGTACTTC. It codes for CASSRERLAGYQETQYF.

V gene TRBV5-1 combines with J gene TRBJ2-1; the D gene is possibly TRBD2 (6 bases). The V gene's germline CDR1 is SGHRS and CDR2 YFSETQ. Trimming shortened V by 0 bases and J by 1 base, and 11 bases separated the two germline ends. The CDR3 runs to 16 residues. CDR3 protein: CASSLGEAISYNEQFF. The CDR3 nucleotides read TGCGCCAGCAGCTTGGGGGAGGCGATTTCCTACAATGAGCAGTTCTTC.

The V gene is TRBV20-1, the J gene TRBJ2-3; 7 bases are a match to TRBD2. This CDR3 comprises 13 residues. The germline V gene encodes CDR1 DFQATT and CDR2 SNEGSKA (reference sequence). The trim removed 6 bases at V and 6 bases at J, leaving 9 bases unmatched. The CDR3 DNA is TGCAGTGCCTGGGAGGGGCTCACTGATACGCAGTATTTT. Translation gives CSAWEGLTDTQYF.

The table lists this clonotype with a few counts. CDR3 region: CASRLDRVVDEQYF. CDR3 nucleotide sequence: TGTGCCAGCAGACTTGACAGGGTTGTCGACGAGCAGTACTTC. V is TRBV6-1 and J is TRBJ2-7, with 7 nucleotides matching TRBD1. Trimming took 6 bases from V and 5 from J; bases not matched to a gene: 10. Looked up from germline, CDR1 is MNHNS and CDR2 is SASEGT. CDR3 length equals 14 residues.

This clonotype turned up a few times. The rearrangement uses TRBV5-4 and TRBJ2-5; weak D call: TRBD2 (6 bases). V was trimmed by 4 bases and J by 5 bases, leaving 12 bases between them. Germline CDR1 and CDR2: SGHNT and YYREEE (reference sequence). This CDR3 is 13 amino acids long. DNA of the CDR3: TGTGCCAGCAGCCGGGAAGGGAGGGAGACCCAGTACTTC. It specifies CASSREGRETQYF.

There are a few counts of this clonotype. The chain joins TRBV4-1 to TRBJ2-1; the D is unclear. Trimming took 1 base from V and 9 from J, leaving 10 bases between them. Germline V gives CDR1 MGHRA, CDR2 YSYEKL. The CDR3 spans 13 residues. CDR3 bases: TGCGCCAGCAGCCAAGTAAAGACGGCTGAGCAGTTCTTC. Translation gives CASSQVKTAEQFF.

The CDR3 sequence is CASSLFPSGTDTQYF. CDR3 sequence (DNA): TGTGCCAGCAGCTTGTTCCCTAGCGGCACAGATACGCAGTATTTT. V gene TRBV5-8 combines with J gene TRBJ2-3, with D perhaps matching TRBD2 (6 bases). The V gene lost 1 base and the J gene lost 1 base, with 10 bases spanning the gap. The CDR3 totals 15 residues. CDR1 and CDR2 (germline): SGHTS, YDEGEE.

This clonotype has a handful of counts. V and J are TRBV12-3 or TRBV12-4 and TRBJ1-1; maybe TRBD1 (5 bases). The CDR3 length is 13 residues. V lost 6 bases and J 6 bases, leaving 14 bases between the germline ends. Written as DNA, the CDR3 is TGTGCCAGCAGCGGGGACGGATCGGCTGAAGCTTTCTTT. Translating gives CASSGDGSAEAFF.

The CDR3 loop reads CASSYSVGTAGTDTQYF. CDR3 coding DNA: TGTGCCAGCAGTTACTCGGTAGGGACAGCTGGAACAGATACGCAGTATTTT. This chain uses TRBV6-5 with TRBJ2-3; TRBD1 matches at 7 bases. Germline CDR1 MNHEY, CDR2 SVGAGI. Unmatched junction bases numbered 9, after V lost 0 bases and J lost 3 bases. The CDR3 is made up of 17 amino acids.

This clonotype was counted between two and nine times. J is TRBJ1-2 and V is TRBV6-1; TRBD1 agrees at 7 bases. The CDR3 length is 13 residues. V was clipped by 6 bases and J by 4 bases; unmatched bases: 5. In germline, CDR1 is MNHNS, CDR2 SASEGT. The CDR3 DNA sequence: TGTGCCAGCAGCCCACAGGGGACCTATGGCTACACCTTC. The encoded protein is CASSPQGTYGYTF.

The chain carries TRBV12-3 or TRBV12-4 and TRBJ2-7, with TRBD1 identical over 9 bases. This CDR3 has 14 amino acids. The V segment lost 4 bases and the J segment 3 bases; nucleotides outside the gene matches: 4. Here the CDR3 DNA reads TGTGCCAGCAGTTATGGGACAGGGAACTACGAGCAGTACTTC. It codes for CASSYGTGNYEQYF.

The rearrangement uses TRBV29-1 and TRBJ2-3; D might be TRBD2 (6 bases). Germline assignment: CDR1 SQVTM and CDR2 ANQGSEA. Trimming stripped 7 bases from V and 6 bases from J, with 20 bases between. The length of the CDR3 is 14 residues. CDR3 residues: CSANVGGRGDTQYF. DNA for the CDR3: TGCAGCGCCAATGTGGGGGGACGGGGCGATACGCAGTATTTT.

This clonotype was seen more than once but under ten times. The rearrangement uses TRBV5-6 and TRBJ2-3; tentatively, D is TRBD1 or TRBD2 (5 bases each). This CDR3 has 14 amino acids. Per the germline V gene, CDR1 is SGHDT and CDR2 is YYEEEE. Trimming removed 4 bases at V and 1 base at J, with 10 bases between. CDR3 in amino acids: CASSDRGGTDTQYF. CDR3 bases: TGTGCCAGCAGCGACCGAGGGGGCACAGATACGCAGTATTTT.

This rearrangement joins TRBV20-1 to TRBJ2-2; no clear D. Germline CDR1 reads DFQATT; CDR2 reads SNEGSKA (reference sequence). Trimming removed 1 base from V and 0 bases from J, with 6 bases in between. CDR3 length: 14 amino acids. The CDR3: CSARVSANTGELFF. DNA of the CDR3: TGCAGTGCTAGAGTAAGCGCGAACACCGGGGAGCTGTTTTTT.

This clonotype occurred once. V and J are TRBV7-2 and TRBJ2-7; D uncertain. Germline-derived CDR1 and CDR2 are SGHTA and FQGNSA. Deletions cut 4 bases from V and 0 bases from J, with 16 bases between. There are 16 residues in the CDR3. The CDR3 spells CASSSRATGRSYEQYF. DNA of the CDR3: TGTGCCAGCAGCTCTAGAGCAACGGGCCGCTCCTACGAGCAGTACTTC.

CDR3 residues: CASSLDRIFGELFF. CDR3 nucleotide sequence: TGCGCCAGCAGCTTGGACAGGATCTTCGGGGAGCTGTTTTTT. The chain recombines TRBV5-1 with TRBJ2-2, with a tentative D call TRBD1 (5 bases). Germline-derived CDR1 and CDR2 are SGHRS and YFSETQ. With 0 bases removed from V and 7 bases from J, the gap between germline ends came to 10 bases. The CDR3 runs to 14 residues.

The chain carries TRBV6-2 or TRBV6-3 and TRBJ2-3, with D perhaps TRBD1 or TRBD2 (5 bases each). CDR1 and CDR2 from the germline V gene are MNHEY and SVGEGT. This CDR3 region has 15 residues. The germline V and J ends were trimmed by 6 bases and 1 base, with 14 bases remaining between them. The CDR3 region is CASSYTGLGTDTQYF. As DNA, the CDR3 is TGTGCCAGCAGCTATACGGGGCTGGGCACAGATACGCAGTATTTT.